The 21 T cell receptor beta chains below come from one sample, sequenced in a study of beta chain features in type 1 diabetes. Sequenced material consisted of expressed TCRB transcripts (all of the isolated RNA was reverse transcribed). The assay was immunoSEQ multiplex PCR, and TCRdb's table has in-frame clones only and misses some. The sample has 860,000 or so clones, roughly a sixth seen once. Sequencing was performed on naive CD4+ T cells from blood. The receptors stem from a woman aged 18-29 years in good health.

V and J are TRBV5-1 and TRBJ2-1; D unclear. Per the germline V gene, CDR1 is SGHRS and CDR2 is YFSETQ. The ends were cut back, 4 bases at V and 4 bases at J, with 18 bases in the middle. CDR3 length: 16 amino acids. The chain's CDR3 is CASSMDGNSNYNEQFF. The CDR3 DNA sequence: TGCGCCAGCAGCATGGACGGTAATTCGAATTACAATGAGCAGTTCTTC. Variable domain in full (rest from reference TRBV5-1 and TRBJ2-1): KAGVTQTPRYLIKTRGQQVTLSCSPISGHRSVSWYQQTPGQGLQFLFEYFSETQRNKGNFPGRFSGRQFSNSRSEMNVSTLELGDSALYLCASSMDGNSNYNEQFFGPGTRLTVL.

This chain connects TRBV4-3 to TRBJ2-7; unclear D gene. V lost 3 bases and J lost 0, with 12 bases in between. The CDR3 has 15 amino acids. The germline gives CDR1 LGHNA, CDR2 YSLEER. The CDR3, as DNA: TGCGCCAGCAGCCAGATCGACGGAAGCTCCTACGAGCAGTACTTC. Translation: CASSQIDGSSYEQYF.

This clone was detected a few times. DNA of the CDR3: TGTGCCAGCAGCCCCAGGGGGCGAGGGAACACTGAAGCTTTCTTT. Translating it yields CASSPRGRGNTEAFF. This chain uses TRBV11-1 with TRBJ1-1, with 8 bases matching TRBD1. V lost 5 bases to trimming and J lost 1 base; unmatched junction nucleotides: 6. Germline-derived CDR1 and CDR2 are SGHAT and FQDESV (reference sequence). The CDR3 is 15 residues long.

This clone has only a few counts. This rearrangement joins TRBV21-1 to TRBJ2-3; the table's D call, TRBD2, has no DNA check behind it. TRBV21-1 is annotated as a pseudogene. The CDR3 consists of 16 residues. Here the CDR3 DNA reads TGTGCCAGCAGCAATCTCCAGCGGGAGGGTACAGATACGCAGTATTTT. Translating gives CASSNLQREGTDTQYF.

This sequence joins TRBV6-4 and TRBJ2-5; D might be TRBD1 or TRBD2, each matching 6 bases. Per germline, CDR1 MRHNA and CDR2 SNTAGT. The CDR3 sequence is 19 residues long. V lost 3 bases, J lost 5 bases, and 28 bases lay in between. DNA of the CDR3: TGTGCCAGCAGTGAGGGAGGACAGAGTTTGGGTCTCGGGAGCGAGACCCAGTACTTC. Translation: CASSEGGQSLGLGSETQYF.

The rearrangement joins TRBV11-2 to TRBJ2-1; either TRBD1 or TRBD2 may fit D (5 bases each). Germline V gives CDR1 SGHAT, CDR2 FQNNGV. The V and J ends lost 2 bases and 4 bases respectively, with 15 bases between them. The CDR3 spans 16 residues. The CDR3 sequence is CASSLIRGPRYNEQFF. The CDR3 DNA is TGTGCCAGCAGCTTAATTCGGGGCCCACGTTACAATGAGCAGTTCTTC. The complete variable domain, with remaining parts taken from reference TRBV11-2 and TRBJ2-1, reads EAGVAQSPRYKIIEKRQSVAFWCNPISGHATLYWYQQILGQGPKLLIQFQNNGVVDDSQLPKDRFSAERLKGVDSTLKIQPAKLEDSAVYLCASSLIRGPRYNEQFFGPGTRLTVL.

The chain has TRBV6-5 and TRBJ2-4; D is uncertain. This CDR3 region has 16 residues. Trimming pared 0 bases from V and 0 bases from J, leaving 9 bases between. Looked up from germline, CDR1 is MNHEY and CDR2 is SVGAGI. CDR3 region: CASSYSRIGAKNIQYF. The CDR3 DNA sequence: TGTGCCAGCAGTTACTCGAGAATAGGAGCCAAAAACATTCAGTACTTC.

As DNA, the CDR3 is TGTGCCAGCAGCTTAGAGAGGGGTTCAGAGACCCAGTACTTC. It specifies CASSLERGSETQYF. The chain recombines TRBV7-8 with TRBJ2-5; D is tentatively TRBD1 or TRBD2 (5 bases each). The CDR3 sequence is 14 residues long. From germline, CDR1 is SGHVS and CDR2 FQNEAQ. The V end was cut by 1 base, the J end by 4 bases, with 10 bases between.

This clone appeared a few times. The chain couples TRBV5-1 to TRBJ1-1, with a tentative D call TRBD1 (6 bases). Deletions cut 0 bases from V and 4 bases from J, with 13 bases between. CDR1 is SGHRS, CDR2 YFSETQ, per germline. This CDR3 is 15 amino acids long. CDR3 sequence: CASSLAWGASTEAFF. CDR3 bases: TGCGCCAGCAGCTTGGCCTGGGGGGCGAGCACTGAAGCTTTCTTT.

This clone was counted between two and nine times. The rearrangement links TRBV6-1 to TRBJ1-5; the match to TRBD1 covers 7 bases. The CDR3 spans 12 residues. Germline CDR1 MNHNS, CDR2 SASEGT. V gave up 4 bases and J gave up 11 bases; unmatched junction bases: 5. The CDR3 sequence is CASSGTGAAQHF. CDR3 nucleotide sequence: TGTGCCAGCAGTGGCACAGGGGCCGCCCAGCATTTT.

This clone was seen more than once but under ten times. The chain couples TRBV10-3 to TRBJ2-1; D unclear. The V end lost 0 bases, the J end lost 10 bases, and 4 bases lay between the germline ends. Germline CDR1 is ENHRY and CDR2 is SYGVKD. This CDR3 is built from 11 residues. The CDR3 bases are TGTGCCATCAGTGAGTCCGCAGAGCAGTTCTTC. Translating gives CAISESAEQFF.

The chain joins TRBV5-1 to TRBJ2-2; unclear D gene. CDR3 length equals 13 residues. From germline, CDR1 is SGHRS and CDR2 YFSETQ. V gave up 6 bases and J gave up 3 bases, with 9 bases separating them. The CDR3 bases are TGCGCCAGCAATTGGCAGGACACCGGGGAGCTGTTTTTT. Its translation: CASNWQDTGELFF.

V gene TRBV14 combines with J gene TRBJ1-6; a possible D gene is TRBD1 (6 bases). Germline lookup yields CDR1 SGHDN and CDR2 FVKESK. The CDR3 totals 14 residues. The V gene lost 2 bases and the J gene lost 10 bases, with 12 bases spanning the gap. CDR3 bases: TGTGCCAGCAGCCAAACCGGGACAACATCACCCCTCCACTTT. This encodes CASSQTGTTSPLHF.

The chain carries TRBV18 and TRBJ1-4; possibly TRBD1 for D (6 bases). Trimming removed 4 bases at V and 0 bases at J, with 9 bases between. This CDR3 has 15 residues. Germline CDR1 is KGHSH and CDR2 is LQKENI. The CDR3 here is CASSRRTATNEKLFF. The CDR3 DNA follows: TGTGCCAGCTCACGTCGGACAGCAACTAATGAAAAACTGTTTTTT.

The chain carries TRBV5-6 and TRBJ2-3; a possible D gene is TRBD2 (6 bases). The CDR3 spans 13 residues. Germline values: CDR1 SGHDT, CDR2 YYEEEE. V lost 6 bases to trimming and J lost 2 bases, with 10 bases between them. The CDR3 is CASKGGNTDTQYF. CDR3 nucleotide sequence: TGTGCCAGCAAAGGAGGGAACACAGATACGCAGTATTTT.

The sample holds a few counts of this clone. The CDR3 here is CASSSNGGPGYTF. CDR3 nucleotides: TGTGCCAGCAGCTCGAACGGTGGACCTGGCTACACCTTC. The rearrangement joins TRBV7-8 to TRBJ1-2; D is uncertain. The V gene lost 4 bases and the J gene lost 7 bases, with 13 bases spanning the gap. Per germline, CDR1 SGHVS and CDR2 FQNEAQ. This CDR3 spans 13 amino acids.

The table lists this clone with a few counts. The chain has TRBV9 and TRBJ2-1; maybe TRBD2 (5 bases). Per germline, CDR1 SGDLS and CDR2 YYNGEE. Trimming removed 0 bases from V and 8 bases from J, with 18 bases in between. The CDR3 contains 16 residues. The CDR3 spells CASSVAGSYYVDEQFF. The CDR3 DNA sequence: TGTGCCAGCAGCGTAGCGGGATCCTACTACGTAGATGAGCAGTTCTTC.

This clone was seen a few times. The gene calls are TRBV10-3 and TRBJ1-3; possibly TRBD1 for D (6 bases). Germline V gene data show CDR1 as ENHRY and CDR2 as SYGVKD. The CDR3 totals 13 residues. Trimming took 6 bases from V and 2 from J, leaving 8 bases between them. CDR3 protein: CAIRDSPGNTIYF. In DNA, the CDR3 is TGTGCCATCAGGGACAGCCCTGGAAACACCATATATTTT.

This chain links TRBV10-3 with TRBJ2-7; D possibly uses TRBD1 or TRBD2 (5 bases each). The CDR3 runs to 13 residues. Trimming cost V 6 bases and J 10 bases, with 19 bases left between them. Per germline, CDR1 ENHRY and CDR2 SYGVKD. The CDR3 nucleotides are TGTGCCATCAGAACCGGGACGGAATTAGCCCAGTACTTC. It yields the protein CAIRTGTELAQYF.

This chain links TRBV4-2 with TRBJ1-4; D uncertain. Trimming took off 0 bases at V and 5 bases at J, with 10 bases between the two ends. The CDR3 is 15 residues long. The germline CDR1 and CDR2 sequences are LGHNA and YNFKEQ. The CDR3 protein is CASSQERQKNEKLFF. DNA of the CDR3: TGTGCCAGCAGCCAAGAAAGGCAGAAGAATGAAAAACTGTTTTTT.

A few counts support this clone. V gene TRBV28 combines with J gene TRBJ1-3; D is unclear. Germline values: CDR1 MDHEN, CDR2 SYDVKM. Trimming removed 10 bases at V and 0 bases at J, with 13 bases between. This CDR3 spans 14 amino acids. The CDR3 sequence: CATGIWSSGNTIYF. CDR3 DNA sequence: TGTGCCACCGGGATCTGGAGCTCTGGAAACACCATATATTTT.